This passage covers 25 T cell receptor beta chains from one sample sequenced in a study of cytomegalovirus exposure and HLA in healthy donors. The PCR used 60 Vbeta and 13 Jbeta primers. Generated by immunoSEQ multiplex PCR, the TCRdb table keeps only in-frame clones and is missing some. The table lists more than 130,000 clones, nearly 80% of them singletons. Sequencing was performed on PBMCs. Receptor source: a male donor in good health and CMV-seronegative.

The chain uses TRBV15 and TRBJ1-4; TRBD1 matches 7 bases. This CDR3 has 16 residues. The V segment lost 0 bases and the J segment 3 bases; nucleotides outside the gene matches: 4. Germline-derived CDR1 and CDR2 are LNHNV and YYDKDF (reference sequence). The CDR3 is CATSRDHGTANEKLFF. The CDR3 DNA reads TGTGCCACCAGCAGAGATCACGGGACAGCTAATGAAAAACTGTTTTTT.

The chain links TRBV30 to TRBJ1-1; 9 bases line up with TRBD1. V was pared by 0 bases and J by 2 bases, with 4 bases of the junction left unmatched. There are 15 residues in the CDR3. In germline, CDR1 is GTSNPN, CDR2 SVGIG (reference sequence). The CDR3 nucleotides are TGTGCCTGGAGTGTTACAGGGGGCATTAACACTGAAGCTTTCTTT. Encoded protein: CAWSVTGGINTEAFF.

The genes are TRBV28 and TRBJ1-5; D is perhaps TRBD1 (6 bases). The CDR3 has 13 residues. Germline V gene data show CDR1 as MDHEN and CDR2 as SYDVKM. V lost 9 bases, J lost 0 bases, and 9 bases lay in between. The CDR3 reads CASGTNSNQPQHF. CDR3 in DNA: TGTGCCAGTGGGACAAATAGCAATCAGCCCCAGCATTTT.

The V and J genes are TRBV11-2 and TRBJ2-7; D unresolved. The CDR3 loop spans 13 amino acids. Trimming took off 1 base at V and 2 bases at J, with 6 bases between the two ends. Germline CDR1 and CDR2: SGHAT and FQNNGV. The CDR3 DNA reads as TGTGCCAGCAGCTTAGGACTCCCCTACGAGCAGTACTTC. Translating it yields CASSLGLPYEQYF.

The chain employs TRBV28 and TRBJ2-5, with TRBD1 matching 8 bases. After removal of 4 bases from V and 2 bases from J, the junction contained 6 bases not matched to a gene. The CDR3 contains 15 residues. CDR1 is MDHEN and CDR2 is SYDVKM in the germline V gene. The CDR3 protein is CASSSRTGTQETQYF. CDR3 DNA: TGTGCCAGCAGTTCCAGGACAGGGACTCAAGAGACCCAGTACTTC.

This clone showed up just once. The chain uses TRBV10-2 and TRBJ2-1; D remains ambiguous. With 6 bases removed from V and 6 bases from J, the gap between germline ends came to 21 bases. CDR3 length: 16 amino acids. Germline V gene data show CDR1 as WSHSY and CDR2 as SAAADI. CDR3 coding DNA: TGCGCCAGCAGGGCCAACTCTCGGAACAGCCGCAATGAGCAGTTCTTC. Its translation is CASRANSRNSRNEQFF.

The J gene is TRBJ2-1, the V gene TRBV5-1; TRBD1 aligns across 12 bases. V shed 2 bases and J 8 bases; nucleotides not matched to a gene: 8. Germline V lookup: CDR1 SGHRS, CDR2 YFSETQ. The CDR3 length is 16 residues. The CDR3 is CASSFLRGQGADEQFF. CDR3 bases: TGCGCCAGCAGCTTCTTACGGGGACAGGGGGCGGATGAGCAGTTCTTC.

The CDR3 loop is CARSQGALGYTF. The CDR3 nucleotides are TGTGCCCGCTCCCAGGGGGCACTCGGCTACACCTTC. The chain couples TRBV2 to TRBJ1-2; 8 bases are shared with TRBD1. Trimming removed 11 bases from V and 8 bases from J; junction bases left unmatched: 10. The CDR3 has 12 residues. The germline gives CDR1 SNHLY, CDR2 FYNNEI.

This clone is a singleton in its sample. V is TRBV4-3 and J is TRBJ2-3, with 10 bases fitting TRBD2. Germline trimming cut 2 bases from V and 1 base from J; bases unmatched to any gene: 0. This CDR3 comprises 15 residues. Germline loops: CDR1 LGHNA, CDR2 YSLEER. The CDR3 coding sequence is TGCGCCAGCAGCCAACTAGCGGGGGGCACAGATACGCAGTATTTT. Translated: CASSQLAGGTDTQYF.

The genes are TRBV27 and TRBJ1-5, with 7 bases fitting TRBD1. The trim removed 8 bases at V and 7 bases at J, leaving 14 bases unmatched. Germline-derived CDR1 and CDR2 are MNHEY and SMNVEV (reference sequence). The CDR3 runs 15 residues. This chain's CDR3 is CASGGWTGSRQPQHF. DNA of the CDR3: TGTGCCAGCGGGGGATGGACAGGCTCGCGCCAGCCCCAGCATTTT.

This clone is a singleton in its sample. The chain joins TRBV28 to TRBJ2-3; 7 nucleotides align to TRBD2. The length of the CDR3 is 15 residues. Germline V lookup: CDR1 MDHEN, CDR2 SYDVKM. Trimming at V came to 2 bases and at J to 1 base, leaving 3 bases not matched to a gene. The CDR3 DNA is TGTGCCAGCAGTTTAGGGCTAGCGGGCACAGATACGCAGTATTTT. Protein: CASSLGLAGTDTQYF.

The chain uses TRBV18 and TRBJ1-3, with D tentatively TRBD1 (5 bases). CDR1 KGHSH and CDR2 LQKENI come from the germline V gene. The CDR3 is made up of 16 amino acids. V was trimmed by 5 bases and J by 0 bases, leaving 14 bases between them. CDR3 DNA: TGTGCCAGCTCAACACAAGGGGATCTCTCTGGAAACACCATATATTTT. Its protein product is CASSTQGDLSGNTIYF. Drawing the rest from reference TRBV18 and TRBJ1-3, the complete variable domain is NAGVMQNPRHLVRRRGQEARLRCSPMKGHSHVYWYRQLPEEGLKFMVYLQKENIIDESGMPKERFSAEFPKEGPSILRIQQVVRGDSAAYFCASSTQGDLSGNTIYFGEGSWLTVV.

This clone was recorded once. The chain uses TRBV9 and TRBJ2-1, with 8 bases that match TRBD2. The V gene's germline CDR1 is SGDLS and CDR2 YYNGEE. V shed 4 bases, J shed 11 bases, and the junction held 8 bases outside the gene matches. The CDR3 loop spans 13 amino acids. CDR3 protein: CASSPRGGEQQFF. The CDR3 nucleotides are TGTGCCAGCAGCCCCCGGGGGGGGGAGCAGCAGTTCTTC.

The chain links TRBV6-6 to TRBJ1-3, with 7 bases that match TRBD1. The germline V gene encodes CDR1 MNHNY and CDR2 SVGAGI (reference sequence). J was trimmed by 4 bases and V by 0 bases; bases with no gene match: 6. This CDR3 spans 16 amino acids. The CDR3 nucleotides are TGTGCCAGCAGTTACTCGGGACAGCGGAGAGGAAACACCATATATTTT. This codes for CASSYSGQRRGNTIYF.

CDR3 nucleotides: TGTGCCAGCAGTTTCTCAGGGGACCTGAGACAGACCCAGTACTTC. The encoded protein is CASSFSGDLRQTQYF. The chain is built from TRBV28 and TRBJ2-5; tentative D call: TRBD1 (6 bases). The CDR3 is 15 residues long. V was cut by 3 bases and J by 6 bases, with 17 bases left in between. CDR1 and CDR2 (germline): MDHEN, SYDVKM.

V gene TRBV2 combines with J gene TRBJ1-2; possibly TRBD1 for D (5 bases). The CDR3 runs to 12 residues. The V and J ends lost 8 bases and 2 bases respectively, with 9 bases between them. CDR1 SNHLY and CDR2 FYNNEI come from the germline V gene. DNA for the CDR3: TGTGCCAGCTCGACAGAGAACTATGGCTACACCTTC. Its translation is CASSTENYGYTF.

The chain has TRBV2 and TRBJ2-2; 9 bases map to TRBD1. V was clipped by 6 bases and J by 5 bases; unmatched bases: 7. There are 15 residues in the CDR3. Per the germline V gene, CDR1 is SNHLY and CDR2 is FYNNEI. CDR3 region: CASRTGQGGTGELFF. Here the CDR3 DNA reads TGTGCCAGCAGAACGGGACAGGGTGGTACCGGGGAGCTGTTTTTT. The variable domain in full, with the rest retrieved from reference TRBV2 and TRBJ2-2, is EPEVTQTPSHQVTQMGQEVILRCVPISNHLYFYWYRQILGQKVEFLVSFYNNEISEKSEIFDDQFSVERPDGSNFTLKIRSTKLEDSAMYFCASRTGQGGTGELFFGEGSRLTVL.

CDR3 bases: TGTGCCAGCAGAGGGGGGGACGGCTACACCTTC. This translates into CASRGGDGYTF. The V and J genes are TRBV6-5 and TRBJ1-2; D perhaps matches TRBD1 (6 bases). V gave up 6 bases and J gave up 8 bases, with 10 bases separating them. The CDR3 consists of 11 residues. Germline V gene sequence: CDR1 MNHEY, CDR2 SVGAGI.

CDR3 nucleotide sequence: TGTGCCAGCAAACCCGGGGGGTTTCGCGCAGATACGCAGTATTTT. It is translated as CASKPGGFRADTQYF. The rearrangement links TRBV7-2 to TRBJ2-3; the match to TRBD2 covers 7 bases. CDR1 is SGHTA and CDR2 is FQGNSA in the germline V gene. Losses at the gene ends were 7 bases for V and 4 bases for J; bases not matched to a gene: 11. The length of the CDR3 is 15 residues.

V gene TRBV6-5 combines with J gene TRBJ1-1; a weak D match, TRBD1 (5 bases). Trimming removed 9 bases at V and 7 bases at J, with 12 bases between. CDR1 and CDR2 (germline): MNHEY, SVGAGI. The CDR3 extends over 11 amino acids. CDR3 in DNA: TGTGCCAGTCAAGGGGCCAGTGAAGCTTTCTTT. Translating it yields CASQGASEAFF.

V usage is TRBV5-4 and J usage is TRBJ1-1; 10 bases agree with TRBD1. The J segment lost 6 bases and the V segment lost 0 bases, leaving 8 bases of the junction unmatched. CDR3 length: 16 amino acids. Looked up from germline, CDR1 is SGHNT and CDR2 is YYREEE (reference sequence). For the CDR3, the DNA is TGTGCCAGCAGCTTGGCCGAGGGACAGGGGCGAGCTGAAGCTTTCTTT. It specifies CASSLAEGQGRAEAFF. The entire variable domain, with the rest obtained from reference TRBV5-4 and TRBJ1-1, is as follows: ETGVTQSPTHLIKTRGQQVTLRCSSQSGHNTVSWYQQALGQGPQFIFQYYREEENGRGNFPPRFSGLQFPNYSSELNVNALELDDSALYLCASSLAEGQGRAEAFFGQGTRLTVV.

This chain joins TRBV7-3 and TRBJ2-2; D might be TRBD2 (6 bases). CDR1 and CDR2 (germline): SGHTA, FQGTGA. V was clipped by 2 bases and J by 4 bases, with 8 bases between them. The length of the CDR3 is 14 residues. The CDR3 coding sequence is TGTGCCAGCAGCTTACTAGCGCTCACCGGGGAGCTGTTTTTT. It yields the protein CASSLLALTGELFF.

The chain recombines TRBV14 with TRBJ2-1, with 12 bases lining up with TRBD2. The germline CDR1 and CDR2 sequences are SGHDN and FVKESK. The CDR3 extends over 16 amino acids. The V and J ends lost 4 bases and 7 bases, in that order; junction bases with no gene match: 8. CDR3 nucleotide sequence: TGTGCCAGCAGCCCCGGACGGACTAGCGGGGCAAATGAGCAGTTCTTC. It specifies CASSPGRTSGANEQFF.

A few counts support this clone. The rearrangement joins TRBV25-1 to TRBJ1-2; D gene ambiguous. Deletions cut 0 bases from V and 2 bases from J, with 7 bases between. There are 14 residues in the CDR3. Germline CDR1 reads MGHDK; CDR2 reads SYGVNS. CDR3 amino acids: CASSEYGGNYGYTF. The CDR3 bases are TGTGCCAGCAGTGAATATGGAGGGAACTATGGCTACACCTTC.

The rearrangement links TRBV9 to TRBJ2-3; 10 bases agree with TRBD2. Germline CDR1 and CDR2: SGDLS and YYNGEE. The J segment lost 2 bases and the V segment lost 4 bases, leaving 7 bases of the junction unmatched. The CDR3 runs to 16 residues. CDR3 loop: CASSPLAGDYTDTQYF. The CDR3 nucleotides are TGTGCCAGCAGCCCCCTAGCGGGGGATTACACAGATACGCAGTATTTT.